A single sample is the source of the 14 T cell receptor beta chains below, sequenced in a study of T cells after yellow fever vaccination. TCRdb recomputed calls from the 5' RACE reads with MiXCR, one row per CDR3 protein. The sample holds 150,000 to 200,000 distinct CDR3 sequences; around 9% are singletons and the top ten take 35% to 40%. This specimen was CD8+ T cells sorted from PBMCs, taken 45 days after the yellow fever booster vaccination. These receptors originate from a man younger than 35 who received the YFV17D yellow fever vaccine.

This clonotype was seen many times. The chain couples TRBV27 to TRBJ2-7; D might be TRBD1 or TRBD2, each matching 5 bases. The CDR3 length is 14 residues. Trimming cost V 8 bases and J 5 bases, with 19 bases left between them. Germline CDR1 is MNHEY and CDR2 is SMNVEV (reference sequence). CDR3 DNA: TGTGCCAGCTCCGGGACCCCTCACATCCACGAGCAGTACTTC. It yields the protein CASSGTPHIHEQYF.

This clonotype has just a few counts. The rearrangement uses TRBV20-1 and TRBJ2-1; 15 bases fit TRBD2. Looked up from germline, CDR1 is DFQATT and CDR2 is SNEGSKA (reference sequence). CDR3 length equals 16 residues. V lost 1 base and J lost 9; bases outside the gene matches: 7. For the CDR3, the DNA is TGCAGTGCTAGAGTAGGACTAGCGGGGGGGTATGGTGAGCAGTTCTTC. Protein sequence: CSARVGLAGGYGEQFF.

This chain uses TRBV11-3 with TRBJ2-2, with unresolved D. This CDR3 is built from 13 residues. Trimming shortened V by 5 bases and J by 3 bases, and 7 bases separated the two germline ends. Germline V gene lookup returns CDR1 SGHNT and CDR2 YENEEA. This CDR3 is CASSTADTGELFF. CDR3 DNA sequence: TGTGCCAGCAGCACCGCTGACACCGGGGAGCTGTTTTTT.

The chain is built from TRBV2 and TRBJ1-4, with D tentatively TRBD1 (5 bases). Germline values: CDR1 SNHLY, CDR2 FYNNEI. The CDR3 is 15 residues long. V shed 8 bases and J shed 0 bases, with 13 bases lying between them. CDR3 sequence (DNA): TGTGCCAGCCGGGGGACCTCTGCAACTAATGAAAAACTGTTTTTT. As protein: CASRGTSATNEKLFF.

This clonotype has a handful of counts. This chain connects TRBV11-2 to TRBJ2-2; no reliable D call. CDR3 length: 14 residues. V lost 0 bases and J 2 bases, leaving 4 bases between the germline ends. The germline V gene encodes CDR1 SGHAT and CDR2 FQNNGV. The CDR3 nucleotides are TGTGCCAGCAGCTTAGAGGTTAACACCGGGGAGCTGTTTTTT. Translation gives CASSLEVNTGELFF.

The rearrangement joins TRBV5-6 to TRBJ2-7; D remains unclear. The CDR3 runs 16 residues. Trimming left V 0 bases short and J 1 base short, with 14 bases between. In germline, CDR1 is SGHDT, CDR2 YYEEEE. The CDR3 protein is CASSLALGIGSYEQYV. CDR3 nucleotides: TGTGCCAGCAGCTTGGCCTTGGGCATAGGGTCCTACGAGCAGTACGTC.

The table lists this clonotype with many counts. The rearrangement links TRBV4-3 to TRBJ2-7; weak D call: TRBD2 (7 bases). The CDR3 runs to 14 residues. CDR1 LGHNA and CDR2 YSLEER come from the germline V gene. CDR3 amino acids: CASSQGGGIGEQYV. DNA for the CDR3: TGCGCCAGCAGTCAAGGGGGGGGAATTGGCGAGCAGTACGTC.

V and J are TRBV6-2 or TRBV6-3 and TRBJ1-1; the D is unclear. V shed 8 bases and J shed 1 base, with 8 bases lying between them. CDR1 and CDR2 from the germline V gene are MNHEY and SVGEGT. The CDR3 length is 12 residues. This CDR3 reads CASGRRNTEAFF. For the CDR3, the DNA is TGTGCCAGCGGTAGGCGGAACACTGAAGCTTTCTTT.

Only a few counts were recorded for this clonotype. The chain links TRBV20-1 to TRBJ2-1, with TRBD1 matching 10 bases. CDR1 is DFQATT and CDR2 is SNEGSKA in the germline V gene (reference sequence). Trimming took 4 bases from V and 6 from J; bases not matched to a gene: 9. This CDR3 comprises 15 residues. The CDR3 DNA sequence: TGCAGTGCTAAAGCCGGGACAGGGGTGGTCAATGAGCAGTTCTTC. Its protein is CSAKAGTGVVNEQFF.

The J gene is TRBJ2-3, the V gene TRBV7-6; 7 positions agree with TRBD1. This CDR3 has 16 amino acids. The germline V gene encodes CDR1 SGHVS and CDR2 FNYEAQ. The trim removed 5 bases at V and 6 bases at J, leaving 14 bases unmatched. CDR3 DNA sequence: TGTGCCAGCAGCCCCAGGGACAGATTATTGGTGGATACGCAGTATTTT. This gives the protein CASSPRDRLLVDTQYF.

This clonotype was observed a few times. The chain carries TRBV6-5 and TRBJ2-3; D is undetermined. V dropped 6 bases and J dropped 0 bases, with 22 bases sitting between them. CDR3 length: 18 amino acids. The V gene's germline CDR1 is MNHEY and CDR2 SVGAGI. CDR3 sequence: CASSFEAMTFTSTDTQYF. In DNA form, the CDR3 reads TGTGCCAGCAGCTTTGAGGCGATGACCTTTACTAGCACAGATACGCAGTATTTT.

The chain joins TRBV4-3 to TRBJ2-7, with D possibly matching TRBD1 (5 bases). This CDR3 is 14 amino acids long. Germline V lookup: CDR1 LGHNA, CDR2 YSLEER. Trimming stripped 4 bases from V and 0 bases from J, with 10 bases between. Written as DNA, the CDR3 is TGCGCCAGCAGCCTCCGACAGAGCTCCTACGAGCAGTACTTC. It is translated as CASSLRQSSYEQYF.

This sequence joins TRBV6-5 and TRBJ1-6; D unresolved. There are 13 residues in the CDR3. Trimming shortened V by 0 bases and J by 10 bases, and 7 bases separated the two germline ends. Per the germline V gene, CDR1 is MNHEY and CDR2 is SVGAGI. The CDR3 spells CASSYSTGSPLHF. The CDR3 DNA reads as TGTGCCAGCAGTTACTCGACCGGGTCACCCCTCCACTTT.

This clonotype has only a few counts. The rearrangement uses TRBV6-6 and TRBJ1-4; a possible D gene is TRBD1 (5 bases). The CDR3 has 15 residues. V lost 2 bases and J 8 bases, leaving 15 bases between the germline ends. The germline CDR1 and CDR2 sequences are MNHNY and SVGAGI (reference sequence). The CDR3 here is CASSYIGADREKLFF. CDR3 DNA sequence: TGTGCCAGCAGTTACATAGGGGCAGATCGGGAAAAACTGTTTTTT.